This is a list of T cell receptor beta chains from one sample in a study of T cell responses to AZD1222 COVID-19 vaccine. The assay was immunoSEQ multiplex PCR, and TCRdb's table has in-frame clones only and misses some. The sample consists of about 180,000 clones, around nine tenths of them appearing once. Here the sequenced sample was peripheral blood, taken on day 0 of AZD1222 vaccination. These receptors originate from an adult in good health. Each CDR3 is given with its conserved first and last residue. Each record gives: clone size, D gene, J gene, V gene, CDR3 DNA, CDR3 protein. D genes are given only for firm matches. Where a row states a size, it is once, few, many or the class of an expanded clone; other rows omit it.

. | TRBD1 | TRBJ1-6 | TRBV28 | TGTGCCAGCAGCCCCGACAGGGGGTATTCACCCCTCCACTTT | CASSPDRGYSPLHF
. | TRBD2 | TRBJ2-3 | TRBV19 | TGTGCCAGTAGTATCCGGGGGGGCACAGATACGCAGTATTTT | CASSIRGGTDTQYF
. | . | TRBJ1-4 | TRBV27 | TGTGCCAGCAGTTTTCAGGGGATGCGTGAAAAACTGTTTTTT | CASSFQGMREKLFF
. | . | TRBJ1-3 | TRBV3-1/TRBV3-2 | TGTGCCAGCAGCCTTAGAATAGGCCGCGGAAACACCATATATTTT | CASSLRIGRGNTIYF
few | . | TRBJ2-2 | TRBV6-4 | TGTGCCAGCAGTGACTCAGGGACCGGGGAGCTGTTTTTT | CASSDSGTGELFF
. | . | TRBJ1-1 | TRBV7-9 | TGTGCCAGCAGCTTAGCGAGGGGGTTAAACACTGAAGCTTTCTTT | CASSLARGLNTEAFF
. | . | TRBJ2-7 | TRBV6-2/TRBV6-3 | TGTGCCAGCAGTTACTCACGGGGTACTCCCTCCTACGAGCAGTACTTC | CASSYSRGTPSYEQYF
. | . | TRBJ1-5 | TRBV12-5 | TGTGCTAGTGGTTTGGGGGGGGCACAGAATTTCAATCAGCCCCAGCATTTT | CASGLGGAQNFNQPQHF
few | . | TRBJ2-2 | TRBV5-1 | TGCGCCAGCAGCTTGGACAGGGTCGACACCGGGGAGCTGTTTTTT | CASSLDRVDTGELFF
. | TRBD1 | TRBJ2-7 | TRBV30 | TGTGCCTGGAGTGGGACAGGGGACGAGCAGTACTTC | CAWSGTGDEQYF
. | TRBD1 | TRBJ1-1 | TRBV7-2 | TGTGCCAGCAACAGGGACAGAACACTAAACACTGAAGCTTTCTTT | CASNRDRTLNTEAFF
. | . | TRBJ1-4 | TRBV5-1 | TGCGCCAGCAGCCGAACCTCCACAGGCCGAAATGAAAAACTGTTTTTT | CASSRTSTGRNEKLFF
. | TRBD1 | TRBJ1-3 | TRBV4-3 | TGCGCCAGCAGCCAAGAAGGGGACAGGGGCAACACCATATATTTT | CASSQEGDRGNTIYF
. | . | TRBJ1-1 | TRBV7-2 | TGTGCCAGCAGCTTAGAGGACTACCTACCTCGGGCTTTCTTT | CASSLEDYLPRAFF
. | . | TRBJ2-7 | TRBV6-1 | TGTGCCAGCAGTGAAGGGACAGCCATCTACGAGCAGTACTTC | CASSEGTAIYEQYF
. | TRBD2 | TRBJ2-5 | TRBV28 | TGTGCCAGCAACTACTTTGGGACTAAACAAGAGACCCAGTACTTC | CASNYFGTKQETQYF
. | TRBD2 | TRBJ2-1 | TRBV5-4 | TGTGCCAGCAGCCCATCAGCGGGGCTTAGCTCCTACAATGAGCAGTTCTTC | CASSPSAGLSSYNEQFF
. | . | TRBJ2-3 | TRBV21-1 | TGTGCCAGCAGCACTAGCGGGGGCACAGATACGCAGTATTTT | CASSTSGGTDTQYF
. | . | TRBJ2-7 | TRBV11-1 | TGTGCCAGCAGCACCAACCCCAACCGCCATCGCGAGCAGTACTTC | CASSTNPNRHREQYF
. | TRBD1 | TRBJ1-1 | TRBV24-1 | TGTGCCACCTCGGACAGGGGGAACACTGAAGCTTTCTTT | CATSDRGNTEAFF
. | TRBD1 | TRBJ2-7 | TRBV29-1 | TGCAGCGCCTGGACAGGGACAAGGAACGAGCAGTACTTC | CSAWTGTRNEQYF
. | . | TRBJ1-3 | TRBV3-1/TRBV3-2 | TGTGCCAGCAGCCAAAATTCAGGAAACACCATATATTTT | CASSQNSGNTIYF
. | TRBD1 | TRBJ1-1 | TRBV10-3 | TGTGCCATACGGACAGGGGGCTCCAAGAACACTGAAGCTTTCTTT | CAIRTGGSKNTEAFF
. | . | TRBJ2-7 | TRBV27 | TGTGCCAGCAGTCCCTCATCGGGGGGCAGTTACGAGCAGTACTTC | CASSPSSGGSYEQYF
. | TRBD1 | TRBJ1-5 | TRBV6-5 | TGTGCCAGCAAATCAGGGGGCGACCTTAGGCCCCAGCATTTT | CASKSGGDLRPQHF
. | . | TRBJ2-2 | TRBV19 | TGTGCCTCCTCCGGGGTTTGGGACACCGGGGAGCTGTTTTTT | CASSGVWDTGELFF
. | . | TRBJ2-3 | TRBV7-3 | TGTGCCAGCAGCTTAGCTGGGGGTTCAGATACGCAGTATTTT | CASSLAGGSDTQYF
few | . | TRBJ1-1 | TRBV3-1/TRBV3-2 | TGTGCCAGCAGCCAGGGGAGTATGCTCTTAGCTTTCTTT | CASSQGSMLLAFF
. | . | TRBJ1-1 | TRBV7-2 | TGTGCCAGCAGCTTAGACGCGGGAAGCACTGAAGCTTTCTTT | CASSLDAGSTEAFF
. | . | TRBJ2-3 | TRBV9 | TGTGCCAGCAGCAGGGGAAGCGCTAGCACAGATACGCAGTATTTT | CASSRGSASTDTQYF
. | . | TRBJ1-3 | TRBV6-1 | TGTGCCAGCAGTGAAGAAGATGGAAACACCATATATTTT | CASSEEDGNTIYF
. | TRBD1 | TRBJ1-5 | TRBV3-1/TRBV3-2 | TGTGCCAGCAGTACAGGGGTTCCTTGGAGCAATCAGCCCCAGCATTTT | CASSTGVPWSNQPQHF